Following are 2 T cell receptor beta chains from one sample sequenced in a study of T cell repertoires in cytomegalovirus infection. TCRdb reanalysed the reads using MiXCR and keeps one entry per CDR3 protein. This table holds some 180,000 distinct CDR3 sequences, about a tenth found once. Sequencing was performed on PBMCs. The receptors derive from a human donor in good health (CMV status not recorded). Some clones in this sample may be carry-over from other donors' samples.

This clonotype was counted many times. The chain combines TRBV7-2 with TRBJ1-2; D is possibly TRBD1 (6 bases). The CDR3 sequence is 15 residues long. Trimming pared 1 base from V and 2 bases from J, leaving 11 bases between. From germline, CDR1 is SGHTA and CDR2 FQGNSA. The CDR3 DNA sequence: TGTGCCAGCAGCTTAGGTTACAGGGTCAACTATGGCTACACCTTC. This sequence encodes CASSLGYRVNYGYTF.

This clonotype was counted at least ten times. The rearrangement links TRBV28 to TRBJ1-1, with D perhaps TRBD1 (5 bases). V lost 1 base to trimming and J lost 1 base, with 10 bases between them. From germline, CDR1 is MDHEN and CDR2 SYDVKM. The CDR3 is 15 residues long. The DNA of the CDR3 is TGTGCCAGCAGTTTATATGGGACGGGGAACACTGAAGCTTTCTTT. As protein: CASSLYGTGNTEAFF.